The entry below gives a single T cell receptor (beta chain) sequence along with its context. The target antigen is unknown. These data come from a study of monozygotic twins with cystic fibrosis. Study findings and constraints: J usage was most co-twin-similar in 8 of 16 pairs, V in 13.

Repertoires were generated with immunoSEQ multiplex PCR, while TCRdb's copy carries only in-frame clones and drops some. The sample has about 20,000 clones; about 96% are singletons. CDR3 length: 17 residues. CDR1 SEHNR and CDR2 FQNEAQ come from the germline V gene (reference sequence). The V gene lost 2 bases and the J gene lost 1 base, with 16 bases spanning the gap. This sequence originates from a girl aged 2-10 years with cystic fibrosis. The specimen was blood. The V and J genes are TRBV7-9 and TRBJ2-3, with D perhaps matching TRBD2 (6 bases). This CDR3 is CASSLSGKRRGTDTQYF. CDR3 nucleotide sequence: TGTGCCAGCAGCTTATCGGGAAAGCGGAGGGGCACAGATACGCAGTATTTT.